The clone carrying this TCR beta chain is medium-sized (0.01 to 0.1%) in the sample. As yet, its antigen is unknown. The library was prepared for alpha chains; this beta chain is a stray read, so its frequency means little. Regarding time point: sample taken at primary tumor resection. TCRdb called the 5' RACE reads again in MiXCR, with one record for every CDR3 protein. The sample holds about 3,000 distinct CDR3 sequences, more than 15% seen once. Germline lookup yields CDR1 SGHDT and CDR2 YYEEEE. Trimming at V came to 3 bases and at J to 4 bases, leaving 10 bases not matched to a gene. The length of the CDR3 is 16 residues. The data were taken from a study of spatial heterogeneity in lung cancer. Study overall: The correlation between TCR transcript counts in tumor regions and a T cell module score from matched bulk RNA-seq was strong. The study's findings and limits: Mutation tallies in tumors tracked expanded intratumoral alpha and beta TCR counts.

The clonotype originates from a male donor with early-stage non-small cell lung cancer. Sequences were derived from lung tumor tissue, sampled at surgery. The chain links TRBV5-6 to TRBJ2-5; 9 nucleotides agree with TRBD2. This CDR3 is CASSSGTSLGAETQYF. CDR3 in DNA: TGTGCCAGCAGCTCCGGGACTAGCCTTGGGGCAGAGACCCAGTACTTC.